The 14 T cell receptor beta chains below all came from one sample that was sequenced in a study of shared clonotypes between healthy human individuals. TCRdb keeps only in-frame clones here, not all; method: immunoSEQ multiplex PCR. The table includes some 2.4 million clones, 93% detected once. Sequencing was carried out using naive CD4+ T cells from PBMCs. Subset: CD45RA+ positively selected. These receptors all stem from a man between 18 and 35 years old in good health. Some clones in this sample may be carry-over from other donors' samples.

The rearrangement uses TRBV15 and TRBJ1-2; tentatively, D is TRBD1 (6 bases). The length of the CDR3 is 16 residues. Germline-derived CDR1 and CDR2 are LNHNV and YYDKDF (reference sequence). With 0 bases removed from V and 4 bases from J, the gap between germline ends came to 15 bases. CDR3 bases: TGTGCCACCAGCAGAGATTTGACAGGTGTAGTCTATGGCTACACCTTC. Its translation is CATSRDLTGVVYGYTF.

The CDR3 region has the DNA TGTGCCAGCAGCCCTAGCAGCCAAAACACCGGGGAGCTGTTTTTT. It specifies CASSPSSQNTGELFF. V usage is TRBV9 and J usage is TRBJ2-2; perhaps TRBD2 as D (5 bases). This CDR3 region has 15 residues. V lost 4 bases, J lost 2 bases, and 12 bases lay in between. Per the germline V gene, CDR1 is SGDLS and CDR2 is YYNGEE.

This clone was observed once. The chain recombines TRBV18 with TRBJ1-2; TRBD1 is a possible D gene (5 bases). The V and J ends lost 6 bases and 7 bases respectively, with 24 bases between them. In germline, CDR1 is KGHSH, CDR2 LQKENI. The CDR3 sequence is 16 residues long. CDR3 DNA sequence: TGTGCCAGCTCTCCTCTGGATGGCCGGGGGTCGGCTGGCTACACCTTC. Amino acids: CASSPLDGRGSAGYTF.

V usage is TRBV28 and J usage is TRBJ1-2; no clear D gene. Trimming took 5 bases from V and 4 from J, leaving 14 bases between them. Germline V lookup: CDR1 MDHEN, CDR2 SYDVKM. This CDR3 has 14 residues. The CDR3 DNA follows: TGTGCCAGCAGTACGACCCTTACCGGCTATGGCTACACCTTC. The encoded protein is CASSTTLTGYGYTF.

This clone was counted once. The chain employs TRBV29-1 and TRBJ2-1, with 8 bases aligning to TRBD2. CDR1 SQVTM and CDR2 ANQGSEA come from the germline V gene. V was pared by 0 bases and J by 2 bases, with 6 bases of the junction left unmatched. The CDR3 has 16 amino acids. The CDR3 DNA follows: TGCAGCGTTGAAGATCTCGGGGGGGATACCTACAATGAGCAGTTCTTC. Translation gives CSVEDLGGDTYNEQFF.

The chain has TRBV9 and TRBJ2-7, with D tentatively TRBD1 (6 bases). Germline V gives CDR1 SGDLS, CDR2 YYNGEE. The CDR3 extends over 14 amino acids. V lost 4 bases and J 1 base, leaving 12 bases between the germline ends. In DNA, the CDR3 is TGTGCCAGCAGCACCGAGGGACATTCCTACGAGCAGTACTTC. Translation gives CASSTEGHSYEQYF.

The J gene is TRBJ2-1, the V gene TRBV4-3; unclear D gene. The CDR3 runs to 16 residues. Germline V CDR1 and CDR2: LGHNA, YSLEER. V was shortened by 1 base and J by 0 bases, with 10 bases between the two germline ends. CDR3 sequence (DNA): TGCGCCAGCAGCCAAGCTCCCCCGAGCTCCTACAATGAGCAGTTCTTC. This encodes CASSQAPPSSYNEQFF.

V gene TRBV6-5 combines with J gene TRBJ1-1; 9 bases agree with TRBD1. The V and J ends lost 4 bases and 4 bases, in that order; junction bases with no gene match: 4. CDR3 length: 14 residues. Germline V CDR1 and CDR2: MNHEY, SVGAGI. CDR3 DNA sequence: TGTGCCAGCAGTTTCCTGACAGGGGGCACTGAAGCTTTCTTT. Translating it yields CASSFLTGGTEAFF.

The rearrangement uses TRBV19 and TRBJ2-1, with TRBD2 matching 12 bases. Germline assignment: CDR1 LNHDA and CDR2 SQIVND (reference sequence). Trimming cost V 10 bases and J 13 bases; bases outside gene matches: 26. The CDR3 runs to 18 residues. The CDR3 loop is CATKTSGRTISGNRLQFF. The DNA of the CDR3 is TGTGCCACCAAGACTAGCGGGAGAACTATATCAGGGAACAGATTACAGTTCTTC. Looking up the rest from reference TRBV19 and TRBJ2-1 gives the full variable domain: DGGITQSPKYLFRKEGQNVTLSCEQNLNHDAMYWYRQDPGQGLRLIYYSQIVNDFQKGDIAEGYSVSREKKESFPLTVTSAQKNPTAFYLCATKTSGRTISGNRLQFFGPGTRLTVL.

The chain recombines TRBV7-2 with TRBJ2-3; 11 bases line up with TRBD1. J gave up 4 bases and V 1 base, and 4 bases lay outside the gene matches. Per the germline V gene, CDR1 is SGHTA and CDR2 is FQGNSA. The length of the CDR3 is 16 residues. The chain's CDR3 is CASSLGGDRGADTQYF. The CDR3 bases are TGTGCCAGCAGCTTAGGAGGGGACAGGGGGGCAGATACGCAGTATTTT.

CDR3 in DNA: TGTGCCAGCAGTGTGGAGAGGGGGCGGGAGACCCAGTACTTC. Its protein product is CASSVERGRETQYF. This chain links TRBV2 with TRBJ2-5; TRBD1 aligns across 7 bases. The germline V gene encodes CDR1 SNHLY and CDR2 FYNNEI. This CDR3 is 14 amino acids long. V trimming: 4 bases; J trimming: 5 bases; junction bases outside the gene matches: 7.

The chain couples TRBV28 to TRBJ1-3; a possible D gene is TRBD1 (5 bases). CDR1 and CDR2 from the germline V gene are MDHEN and SYDVKM. The V end was cut by 7 bases, the J end by 2 bases, with 12 bases between. The CDR3 spans 14 residues. CDR3 DNA: TGTGCCAGCACCCAGGGTTGGACTGGAAACACCATATATTTT. Translating it yields CASTQGWTGNTIYF.

The chain combines TRBV30 with TRBJ2-1; D is unresolved. The CDR3 loop spans 12 amino acids. Trimming left V 3 bases short and J 6 bases short, with 9 bases between. Germline CDR1 reads GTSNPN; CDR2 reads SVGIG (reference sequence). CDR3: CAWRGPGNEQFF. In nucleotides, the CDR3 is TGTGCCTGGAGAGGGCCTGGCAATGAGCAGTTCTTC.

This chain joins TRBV7-9 and TRBJ2-3; no reliable D call. The CDR3 consists of 13 residues. Trimming shortened V by 6 bases and J by 6 bases, and 13 bases separated the two germline ends. The germline gives CDR1 SEHNR, CDR2 FQNEAQ (reference sequence). Written as DNA, the CDR3 is TGTGCCAGCAGTCCGGCTCCCTCCGATACGCAGTATTTT. Protein: CASSPAPSDTQYF. The full variable domain, its missing parts supplied by reference TRBV7-9 and TRBJ2-3, is DTGVSQNPRHKITKRGQNVTFRCDPISEHNRLYWYRQTLGQGPEFLTYFQNEAQLEKSRLLSDRFSAERPKGSFSTLEIQRTEQGDSAMYLCASSPAPSDTQYFGPGTRLTVL.